The rows below give T cell receptor beta chains drawn from one sample of a study of radiation and T cells in renal cell carcinoma. Libraries were prepared by immunoSEQ multiplex PCR; TCRdb keeps only in-frame clonotypes and omits some of them. The data hold tens of thousands of clones, with 70% to 90% observed a single time. The starting material was blood, obtained from a patient whose treatment included radiotherapy and nephrectomy. These TCRs come from a woman between 55 and 75 years old with renal cell carcinoma. Each CDR3 is given with its conserved first and last residue. A D gene is named only where the DNA matches it firmly.

CDR3,DNA,D,J,V
CAISESHAGTYGYTF,TGTGCCATCAGTGAGTCCCACGCAGGGACCTATGGCTACACCTTC,-,TRBJ1-2,TRBV10-3
CASSDRDGTPPDTQYF,TGTGCCAGCAGCGACCGGGACGGGACGCCCCCAGATACGCAGTATTTT,-,TRBJ2-3,TRBV11-2
CASSTALAGGFYNEQFF,TGTGCCAGTTCAACCGCCTTAGCGGGCGGGTTTTACAATGAGCAGTTCTTC,TRBD2,TRBJ2-1,TRBV19
CASRDRGTYEQYF,TGTGCGAGTCGGGACAGGGGTACCTACGAGCAGTACTTC,TRBD1,TRBJ2-7,TRBV19
CASSPGLADDNEQFF,TGTGCCAGCAGCCCCGGGCTAGCGGACGACAATGAGCAGTTCTTC,TRBD2,TRBJ2-1,TRBV4-2
CASSPRQGVANQPQHF,TGTGCCAGCAGCCCTCGACAGGGGGTAGCAAATCAGCCCCAGCATTTT,TRBD1,TRBJ1-5,TRBV11-2
CASSLLGYEQYF,TGTGCCAGCAGTTTATTGGGATACGAGCAGTACTTC,-,TRBJ2-7,TRBV28
CASSQTGGLISQTMNTEAFF,TGTGCCAGCAGTCAGACAGGGGGCCTAATATCCCAAACTATGAACACTGAAGCTTTCTTT,TRBD1,TRBJ1-1,TRBV27
CASSYSILAAAGELFF,TGTGCCAGCAGTTACTCGATCCTAGCGGCCGCCGGGGAGCTGTTTTTT,TRBD2,TRBJ2-2,TRBV6-5
CASSVGQTHGYTF,TGTGCCAGCAGCGTAGGACAGACTCATGGCTACACCTTC,-,TRBJ1-2,TRBV9
CASTPTASYEQYF,TGTGCCAGCACCCCGACAGCCTCCTACGAGCAGTACTTC,-,TRBJ2-7,TRBV7-9
CASSTGTGPYNEQFF,TGCGCCAGCAGCACCGGGACAGGCCCGTACAATGAGCAGTTCTTC,TRBD1,TRBJ2-1,TRBV5-1
CASSSPGTGFLEQYF,TGTGCCAGCAGCTCCCCCGGGACAGGGTTTCTCGAGCAGTACTTC,TRBD1,TRBJ2-7,TRBV14
CSALGVYEQYF,TGCAGTGCTCTAGGGGTCTACGAGCAGTACTTC,-,TRBJ2-7,TRBV20-1
CASSYRGGSNTGELFF,TGTGCCAGCAGCTACCGCGGGGGGTCGAACACCGGGGAGCTGTTTTTT,TRBD2,TRBJ2-2,TRBV7-3
CASKGQGAGEQFF,TGTGCCAGCAAGGGACAGGGGGCAGGGGAGCAGTTCTTC,TRBD1,TRBJ2-1,TRBV2
CSVGYSPNQPQHF,TGCAGCGTTGGTTACAGTCCCAATCAGCCCCAGCATTTT,-,TRBJ1-5,TRBV29-1
CASSAPPTGYQPQHF,TGTGCCAGTAGTGCACCCCCGACAGGGTATCAGCCCCAGCATTTT,TRBD1,TRBJ1-5,TRBV19
CASSLDRGHGYTF,TGTGCCAGCAGCTTAGACAGGGGCCATGGCTACACCTTC,TRBD1,TRBJ1-2,TRBV7-9